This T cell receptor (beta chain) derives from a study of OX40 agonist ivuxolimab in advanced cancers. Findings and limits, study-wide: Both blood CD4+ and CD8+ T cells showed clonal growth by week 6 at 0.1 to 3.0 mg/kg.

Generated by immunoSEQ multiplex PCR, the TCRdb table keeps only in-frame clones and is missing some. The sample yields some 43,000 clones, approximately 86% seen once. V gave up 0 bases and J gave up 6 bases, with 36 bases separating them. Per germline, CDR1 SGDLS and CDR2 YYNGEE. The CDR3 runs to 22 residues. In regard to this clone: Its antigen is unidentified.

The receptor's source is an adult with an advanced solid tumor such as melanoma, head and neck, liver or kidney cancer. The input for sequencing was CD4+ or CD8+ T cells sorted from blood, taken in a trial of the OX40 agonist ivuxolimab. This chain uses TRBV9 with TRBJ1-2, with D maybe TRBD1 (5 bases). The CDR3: CASSVAGSTGGDPGFSTNGYTF. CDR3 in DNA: TGTGCCAGCAGCGTAGCTGGTTCCACCGGGGGGGATCCGGGTTTTTCAACGAATGGCTACACCTTC. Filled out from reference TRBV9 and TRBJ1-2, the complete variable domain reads DSGVTQTPKHLITATGQRVTLRCSPRSGDLSVYWYQQSLDQGLQFLIQYYNGEERAKGNILERFSAQQFPDLHSELNLSSLELGDSALYFCASSVAGSTGGDPGFSTNGYTFGSGTRLTVV.